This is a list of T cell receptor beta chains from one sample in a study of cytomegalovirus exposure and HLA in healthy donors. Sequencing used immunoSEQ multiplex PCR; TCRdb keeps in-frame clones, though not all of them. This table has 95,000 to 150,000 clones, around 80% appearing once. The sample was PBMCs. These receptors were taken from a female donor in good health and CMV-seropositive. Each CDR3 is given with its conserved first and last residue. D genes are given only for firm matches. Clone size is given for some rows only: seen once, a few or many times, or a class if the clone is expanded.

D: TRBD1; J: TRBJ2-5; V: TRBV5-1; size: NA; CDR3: CASSPQTGLGETQYF; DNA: TGCGCCAGCAGCCCACAGACAGGGCTGGGAGAGACCCAGTACTTC
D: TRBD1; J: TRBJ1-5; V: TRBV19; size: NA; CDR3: CASRALTGSNQPQHF; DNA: TGTGCCAGTAGGGCCTTGACAGGGAGCAATCAGCCCCAGCATTTT
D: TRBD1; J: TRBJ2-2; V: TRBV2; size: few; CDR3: CASRGQGRATGELFF; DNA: TGTGCCAGCAGAGGACAGGGGAGGGCCACCGGGGAGCTGTTTTTT
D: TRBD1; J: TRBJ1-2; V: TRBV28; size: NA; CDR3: CASSQGGAPNYGYTF; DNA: TGTGCCAGCAGTCAGGGGGGCGCACCTAACTATGGCTACACCTTC
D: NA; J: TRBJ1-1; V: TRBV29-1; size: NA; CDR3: CSVFSVTEAFF; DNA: TGCAGCGTTTTCTCGGTGACTGAAGCTTTCTTT
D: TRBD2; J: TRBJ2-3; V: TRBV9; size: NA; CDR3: CASSATSGGTDTQYF; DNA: TGTGCCAGCAGCGCAACTAGCGGGGGCACAGATACGCAGTATTTT
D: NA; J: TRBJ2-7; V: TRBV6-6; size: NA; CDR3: CASRLQGSEQYF; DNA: TGTGCCAGCAGACTTCAGGGAAGCGAGCAGTACTTC
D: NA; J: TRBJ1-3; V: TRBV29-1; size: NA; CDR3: CSVHRGSGNTIYF; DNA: TGCAGCGTTCACCGGGGTTCTGGAAACACCATATATTTT
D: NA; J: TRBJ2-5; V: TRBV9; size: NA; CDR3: CASGSGQETQYF; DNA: TGTGCCAGCGGGAGCGGACAAGAGACCCAGTACTTC
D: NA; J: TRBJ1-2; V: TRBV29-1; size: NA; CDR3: CSVEEGPGYGYTF; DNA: TGCAGCGTTGAGGAGGGGCCGGGCTATGGCTACACCTTC
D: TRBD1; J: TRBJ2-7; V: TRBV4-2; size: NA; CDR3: CASSQGTGVYEQYF; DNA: TGTGCCAGCAGCCAAGGCACAGGGGTTTACGAGCAGTACTTC
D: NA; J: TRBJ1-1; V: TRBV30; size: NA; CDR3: CAWRPPGYTEAFF; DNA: TGTGCCTGGAGGCCTCCGGGGTACACTGAAGCTTTCTTT
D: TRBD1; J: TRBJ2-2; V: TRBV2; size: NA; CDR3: CASKSDRGTGELFF; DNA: TGTGCCAGCAAATCCGACAGGGGGACCGGGGAGCTGTTTTTT
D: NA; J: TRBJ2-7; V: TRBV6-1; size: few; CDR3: CASSEGRGTISYEQYF; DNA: TGTGCCAGCAGTGAAGGAAGAGGCACGATCTCCTACGAGCAGTACTTC
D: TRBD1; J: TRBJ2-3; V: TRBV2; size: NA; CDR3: CASSSQQGSTDTQYF; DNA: TGTGCCAGCAGCAGCCAACAGGGGAGCACAGATACGCAGTATTTT
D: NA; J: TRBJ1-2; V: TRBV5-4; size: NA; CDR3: CASSAQGLRGYTF; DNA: TGTGCCAGCAGCGCCCAGGGTCTACGAGGCTACACCTTC
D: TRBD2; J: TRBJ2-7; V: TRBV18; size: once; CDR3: CASGEGYEQYF; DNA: TGTGCCAGCGGGGAGGGCTACGAGCAGTACTTC
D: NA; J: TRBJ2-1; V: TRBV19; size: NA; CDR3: CASSSRGYGEQFF; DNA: TGTGCCAGTAGTTCTAGGGGGTATGGTGAGCAGTTCTTC
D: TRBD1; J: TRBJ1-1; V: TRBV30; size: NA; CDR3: CARPTGGSCLGPEAFF; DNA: TGTGCCAGACCGACAGGGGGAAGTTGCCTCGGACCTGAAGCTTTCTTT
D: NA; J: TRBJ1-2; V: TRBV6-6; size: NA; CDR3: CASLGVGYTF; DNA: TGTGCCAGCCTCGGGGTCGGCTACACCTTC
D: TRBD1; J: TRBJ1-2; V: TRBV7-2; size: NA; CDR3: CASSPAGDRVGGYTF; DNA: TGTGCCAGCTCACCCGCGGGCGACAGGGTCGGTGGCTACACCTTC
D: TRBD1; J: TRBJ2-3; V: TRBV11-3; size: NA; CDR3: CASSLKGARTDTQYF; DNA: TGTGCCAGCAGCTTAAAGGGGGCTAGGACAGATACGCAGTATTTT
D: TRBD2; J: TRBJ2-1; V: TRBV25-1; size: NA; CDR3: CASSEFGGKPYNEQFF; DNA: TGTGCCAGCAGTGAATTCGGGGGGAAGCCCTACAATGAGCAGTTCTTC
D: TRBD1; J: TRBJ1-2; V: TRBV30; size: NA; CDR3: CAWTDRGFWGYTF; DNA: TGTGCCTGGACGGACAGGGGGTTCTGGGGCTACACCTTC
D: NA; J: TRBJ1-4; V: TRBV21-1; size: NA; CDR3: CASSNESYRGRNEKLFF; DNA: TGTGCCAGCAGCAACGAGAGCTACAGGGGCCGTAATGAAAAACTGTTTTTT
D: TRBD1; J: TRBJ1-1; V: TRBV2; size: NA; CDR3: CASSGQGITEAFF; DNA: TGTGCCAGCAGTGGACAGGGTATCACTGAAGCTTTCTTT